Each of the 10 T cell receptor beta chains below was sequenced from the same sample in a study of T-cell reconstitution after alpha-beta-depleted transplantation in children. Study-level points and caveats: T-cell counts and diversity were attributed mostly to newly produced T cells one year after transplant.

Unique molecular identifiers featured in how the TCRbeta library was prepared. In TCRdb, the PCR reads were re-called with MiXCR into one record per CDR3 protein. The sample contains a few hundred thousand distinct CDR3 sequences, just over 7.5% of which appear only once. The antigens for these receptors are not known. Here the sequenced sample was peripheral blood, taken 360 days after TCRalphabeta/CD19-depleted stem cell transplant. These receptor sequences come from a female patient aged 2-10 years who had a stem cell transplant for Fanconi anemia, so the T cells may come from the graft donor.

V gene TRBV11-2 combines with J gene TRBJ1-2; maybe TRBD1 (5 bases). Germline CDR1 and CDR2: SGHAT and FQNNGV. This CDR3 is 19 amino acids long. V lost 0 bases to trimming and J lost 3 bases, with 23 bases between them. CDR3 nucleotides: TGTGCCAGCAGCTTAGATGTGTGGAGGTCTGGGGACTCTTACTATGGCTACACCTTC. Amino acids: CASSLDVWRSGDSYYGYTF.

This chain uses TRBV7-9 with TRBJ1-3, with D possibly matching TRBD1 (5 bases). CDR1 is SEHNR, CDR2 FQNEAQ, per germline (reference sequence). V lost 5 bases, J lost 2 bases, and 13 bases lay in between. The CDR3 covers 15 residues. The CDR3 DNA reads as TGTGCCAGCAGCCAAGTTGGAGGGGCTGGAAACACCATATATTTT. Amino acids: CASSQVGGAGNTIYF.

The sample holds a few counts of this clonotype. The J gene is TRBJ1-5, the V gene TRBV27, with 10 bases aligning to TRBD1. V shed 5 bases, J shed 4 bases, and the junction held 8 bases outside the gene matches. The CDR3 totals 16 residues. Germline-derived CDR1 and CDR2 are MNHEY and SMNVEV (reference sequence). Written as DNA, the CDR3 is TGTGCCAGCAGTCTCATCGGGACAGGGGAAAATCAGCCCCAGCATTTT. Protein sequence: CASSLIGTGENQPQHF.

This clonotype occurred many times. This rearrangement joins TRBV24-1 to TRBJ2-5, with 7 bases matching TRBD1. V trimming: 4 bases; J trimming: 2 bases; junction bases outside the gene matches: 0. The V gene's germline CDR1 is KGHDR and CDR2 SFDVKD. This CDR3 spans 13 amino acids. CDR3: CATSETGQETQYF. CDR3 coding DNA: TGTGCCACCAGTGAGACAGGGCAAGAGACCCAGTACTTC.

The V call is TRBV3-1, the J call TRBJ1-2; D remains ambiguous. CDR3 size: 15 residues. Germline lookup yields CDR1 LGHDT and CDR2 YNNKEL (reference sequence). V was shortened by 0 bases and J by 4 bases, with 12 bases between the two germline ends. The CDR3 DNA reads TGTGCCAGCAGCCAAGATCCAACGTACTCCTATGGCTACACCTTC. It is translated as CASSQDPTYSYGYTF.

In its sample, this clonotype was seen many times. This chain links TRBV28 with TRBJ1-5; unclear D gene. The CDR3 has 14 amino acids. Germline lookup yields CDR1 MDHEN and CDR2 SYDVKM. Trimming stripped 1 base from V and 6 bases from J, with 10 bases between. The CDR3 DNA follows: TGTGCCAGCAGTTTATTGGGGTCCGTTCAGCCCCAGCATTTT. It encodes CASSLLGSVQPQHF.

This chain links TRBV20-1 with TRBJ2-1, with 13 bases identical to TRBD2. Germline V gene data show CDR1 as DFQATT and CDR2 as SNEGSKA (reference sequence). This CDR3 is built from 16 residues. The V gene end was trimmed by 6 bases and the J gene end by 0 bases; junction bases not matched to a gene: 5. The CDR3 spells CSAGLAGFSSYNEQFF. CDR3 sequence (DNA): TGCAGTGCGGGACTAGCGGGGTTTAGCTCCTACAATGAGCAGTTCTTC.

Many counts were recorded for this clonotype. This chain uses TRBV7-2 with TRBJ2-1; 9 bases align to TRBD2. The V gene end was trimmed by 3 bases and the J gene end by 9 bases; junction bases not matched to a gene: 9. CDR1 is SGHTA and CDR2 is FQGNSA in the germline V gene. The CDR3 covers 15 residues. This CDR3 reads CASSLQRGAYGEQFF. DNA for the CDR3: TGTGCCAGCAGCTTGCAGCGGGGGGCGTACGGTGAGCAGTTCTTC. The whole variable domain, filled in from reference TRBV7-2 and TRBJ2-1, reads GAGVSQSPSNKVTEKGKDVELRCDPISGHTALYWYRQSLGQGLEFLIYFQGNSAPDKSGLPSDRFSAERTGGSVSTLTIQRTQQEDSAVYLCASSLQRGAYGEQFFGPGTRLTVL.

There are many counts of this clonotype. The chain links TRBV24-1 to TRBJ2-3; D unclear. There are 14 residues in the CDR3. Germline V gene sequence: CDR1 KGHDR, CDR2 SFDVKD. The ends were cut back, 1 base at V and 3 bases at J, with 7 bases in the middle. CDR3: CATSDFVETDTQYF. CDR3 bases: TGTGCCACCAGTGATTTCGTGGAGACAGATACGCAGTATTTT.

The chain uses TRBV3-1 and TRBJ1-1; possible D gene TRBD1, 6 bases. The germline V gene has CDR1 LGHDT and CDR2 YNNKEL (reference sequence). V was clipped by 3 bases and J by 3 bases, with 11 bases between them. The CDR3 sequence is 14 residues long. The CDR3 loop is CASSHRGRDTEAFF. DNA for the CDR3: TGTGCCAGCAGCCACCGGGGGCGAGACACTGAAGCTTTCTTT.